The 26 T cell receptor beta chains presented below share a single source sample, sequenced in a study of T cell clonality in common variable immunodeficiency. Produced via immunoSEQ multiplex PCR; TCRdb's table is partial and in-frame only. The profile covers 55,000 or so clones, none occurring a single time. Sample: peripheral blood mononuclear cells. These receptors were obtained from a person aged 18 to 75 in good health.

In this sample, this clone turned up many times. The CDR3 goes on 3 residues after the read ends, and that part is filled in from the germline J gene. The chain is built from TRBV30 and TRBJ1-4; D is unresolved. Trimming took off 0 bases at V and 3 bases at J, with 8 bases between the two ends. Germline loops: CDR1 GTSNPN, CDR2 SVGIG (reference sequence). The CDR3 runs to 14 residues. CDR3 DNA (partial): TGTGCCTGGAGTGTATCGGGTTCTAATGAAAAA. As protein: CAWSVSGSNEK. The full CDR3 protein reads CAWSVSGSNEKLFF.

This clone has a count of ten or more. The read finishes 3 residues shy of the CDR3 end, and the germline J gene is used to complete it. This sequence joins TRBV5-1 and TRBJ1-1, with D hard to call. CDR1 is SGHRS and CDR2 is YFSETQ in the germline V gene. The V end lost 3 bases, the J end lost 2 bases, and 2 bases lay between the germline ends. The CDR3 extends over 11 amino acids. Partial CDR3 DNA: TGCGCCAGCAGCTCAAACACTGAA. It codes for CASSSNTE. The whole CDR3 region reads CASSSNTEAFF.

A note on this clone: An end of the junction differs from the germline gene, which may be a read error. CDR3 DNA (partial): TGTGCCGGTAGGTCTTCATCCCTCCGTTACTATGGT. This gives the protein CAGRSSSLRYYG. The full CDR3 reads CAGRSSSLRYYGQYF. This chain uses TRBV19 with TRBJ2-4; D not certain. The read gets to within 3 residues of the CDR3 end, and the germline J gene fills in the rest. Germline V gives CDR1 LNHDA, CDR2 SQIVND (reference sequence). The CDR3 length is 15 residues.

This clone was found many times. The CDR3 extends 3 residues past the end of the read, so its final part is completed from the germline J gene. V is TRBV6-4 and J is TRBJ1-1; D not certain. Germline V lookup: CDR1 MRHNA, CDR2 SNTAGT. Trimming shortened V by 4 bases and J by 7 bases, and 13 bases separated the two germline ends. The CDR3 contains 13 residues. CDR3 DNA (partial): TGTGCCAGCAGTGCGGTGTTAAGCGGTGAA. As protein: CASSAVLSGE. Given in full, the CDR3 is CASSAVLSGEAFF.

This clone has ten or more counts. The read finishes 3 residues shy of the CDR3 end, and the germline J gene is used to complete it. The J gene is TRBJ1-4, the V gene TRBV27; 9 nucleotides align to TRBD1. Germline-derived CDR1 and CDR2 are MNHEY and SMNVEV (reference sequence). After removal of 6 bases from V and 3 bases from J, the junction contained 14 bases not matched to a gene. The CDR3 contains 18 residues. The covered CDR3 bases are TGTGCCAGCAGAAAACAGGGGGCAGGAATTTTCGCTAATGAAAAA. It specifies CASRKQGAGIFANEK. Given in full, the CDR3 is CASRKQGAGIFANEKLFF.

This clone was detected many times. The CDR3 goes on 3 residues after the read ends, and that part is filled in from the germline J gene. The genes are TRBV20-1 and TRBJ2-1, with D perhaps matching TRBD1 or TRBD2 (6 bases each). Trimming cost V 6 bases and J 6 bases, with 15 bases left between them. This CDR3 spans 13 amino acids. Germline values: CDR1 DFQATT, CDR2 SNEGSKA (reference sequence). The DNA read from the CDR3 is TGCAGTGCGGAGGGACATAGCCTCAATGAG. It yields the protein CSAEGHSLNE. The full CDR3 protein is CSAEGHSLNEQFF.

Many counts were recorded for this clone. Partial CDR3 DNA: TGCAGTGCTAAAAGGGGCCAAACCTATGGC. It translates to CSAKRGQTYG. The complete CDR3 sequence is CSAKRGQTYGYTF. The genes are TRBV20-1 and TRBJ1-2; a possible D gene is TRBD1 (5 bases). The missing CDR3 end, 3 residues past where the read stops, is filled in from the germline J gene. The germline V gene encodes CDR1 DFQATT and CDR2 SNEGSKA (reference sequence). Trimming stripped 4 bases from V and 4 bases from J, with 13 bases between. The CDR3 is 13 residues long.

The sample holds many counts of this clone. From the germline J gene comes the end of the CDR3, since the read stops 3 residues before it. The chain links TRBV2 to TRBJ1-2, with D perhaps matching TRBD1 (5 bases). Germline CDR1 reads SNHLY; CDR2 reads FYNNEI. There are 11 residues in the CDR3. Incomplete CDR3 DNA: TGTGCCAGCAGGAGATCAGGGGGC. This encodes CASRRSGG. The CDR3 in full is CASRRSGGYTF.

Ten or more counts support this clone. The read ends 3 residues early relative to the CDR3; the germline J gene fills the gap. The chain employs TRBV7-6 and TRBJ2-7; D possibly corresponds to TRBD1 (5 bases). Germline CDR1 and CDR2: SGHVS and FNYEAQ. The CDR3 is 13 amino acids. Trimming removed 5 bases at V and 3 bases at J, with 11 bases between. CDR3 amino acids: CASSANRNYEQYF. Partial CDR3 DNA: TGTGCCAGCAGCGCCAACAGGAACTACGAG.

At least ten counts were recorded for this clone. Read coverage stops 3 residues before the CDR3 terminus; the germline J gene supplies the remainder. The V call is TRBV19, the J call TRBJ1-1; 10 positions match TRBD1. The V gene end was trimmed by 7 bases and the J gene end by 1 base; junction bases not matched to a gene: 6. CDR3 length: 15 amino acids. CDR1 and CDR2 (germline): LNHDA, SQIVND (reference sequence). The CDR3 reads CASMDRGGPNTEAFF. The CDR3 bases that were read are TGTGCCAGTATGGACAGGGGGGGACCGAACACTGAA.

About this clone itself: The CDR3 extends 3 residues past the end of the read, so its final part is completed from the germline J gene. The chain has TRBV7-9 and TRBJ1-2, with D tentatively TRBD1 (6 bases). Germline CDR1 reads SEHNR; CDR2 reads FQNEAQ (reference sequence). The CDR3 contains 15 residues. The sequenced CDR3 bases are TGTGCCAGCAGCCATAGGGGGGGACCCTATAACGAC. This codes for CASSHRGGPYND. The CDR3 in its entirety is CASSHRGGPYNDYTF. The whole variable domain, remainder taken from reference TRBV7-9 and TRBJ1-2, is DTGVSQNPRHKITKRGQNVTFRCDPISEHNRLYWYRQTLGQGPEFLTYFQNEAQLEKSRLLSDRFSAERPKGSFSTLEIQRTEQGDSAMYLCASSHRGGPYNDYTFGSGTRLTVV.

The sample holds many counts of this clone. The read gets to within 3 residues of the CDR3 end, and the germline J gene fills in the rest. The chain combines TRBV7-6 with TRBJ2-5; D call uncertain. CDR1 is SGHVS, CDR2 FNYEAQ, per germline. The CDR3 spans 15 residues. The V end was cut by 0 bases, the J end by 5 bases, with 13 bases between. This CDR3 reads CASSLAYRATETQYF. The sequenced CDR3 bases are TGTGCCAGCAGCTTAGCGTATAGGGCTACCGAGACC.

CDR3 DNA (partial): TGCAGTGCAGGGCGCGAGACG. Protein product: CSAGRET. The CDR3 as a whole reads CSAGRETQYF. V and J are TRBV20-1 and TRBJ2-3; no clear D gene. The sequence runs out 3 residues before the end of the CDR3; the remainder is reconstructed from the germline J gene. Germline V gene lookup returns CDR1 DFQATT and CDR2 SNEGSKA (reference sequence). CDR3 size: 10 residues.

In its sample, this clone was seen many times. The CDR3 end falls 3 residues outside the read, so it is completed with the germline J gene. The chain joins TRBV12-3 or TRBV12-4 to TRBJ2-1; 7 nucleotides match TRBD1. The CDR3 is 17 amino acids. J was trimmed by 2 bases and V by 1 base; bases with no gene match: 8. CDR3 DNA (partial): TGTGCCAGCAGTTTAGAGAGACAGGGTCCCCCCTACAATGAG. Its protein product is CASSLERQGPPYNE. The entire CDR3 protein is CASSLERQGPPYNEQFF.

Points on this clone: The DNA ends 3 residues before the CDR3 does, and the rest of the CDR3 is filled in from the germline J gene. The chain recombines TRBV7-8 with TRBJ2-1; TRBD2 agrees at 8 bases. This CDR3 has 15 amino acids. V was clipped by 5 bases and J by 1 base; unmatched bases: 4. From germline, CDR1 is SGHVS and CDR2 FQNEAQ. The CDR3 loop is CASSLSGGSYNEQFF. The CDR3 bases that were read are TGTGCCAGCAGCCTCAGCGGGGGATCCTACAATGAG.

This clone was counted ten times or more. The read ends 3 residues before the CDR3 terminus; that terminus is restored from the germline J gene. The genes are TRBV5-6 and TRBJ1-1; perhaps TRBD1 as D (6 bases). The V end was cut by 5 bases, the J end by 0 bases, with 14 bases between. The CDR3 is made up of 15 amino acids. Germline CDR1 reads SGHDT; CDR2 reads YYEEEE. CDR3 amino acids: CASRWRGTLNTEAFF. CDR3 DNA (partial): TGTGCCAGCAGGTGGAGGGGGACATTGAACACTGAA.

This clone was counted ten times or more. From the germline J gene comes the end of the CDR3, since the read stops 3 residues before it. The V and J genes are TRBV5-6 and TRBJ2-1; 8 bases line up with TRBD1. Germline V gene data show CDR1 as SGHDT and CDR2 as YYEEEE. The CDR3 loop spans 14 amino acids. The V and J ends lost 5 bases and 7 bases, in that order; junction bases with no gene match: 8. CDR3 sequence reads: CASRGQGASNEQFF. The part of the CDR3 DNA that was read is TGTGCCAGCAGAGGGCAGGGGGCGTCGAATGAG.

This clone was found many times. The CDR3 sequence: CASSLVQGSNYGYTF. The part of the CDR3 DNA that was read is TGTGCCAGCAGCTTAGTACAGGGGTCTAACTATGGC. The rearrangement uses TRBV7-2 and TRBJ1-2, with TRBD1 matching over 7 bases. The CDR3 is cut off 3 residues early in the read; its end comes from the germline J gene. V was clipped by 1 base and J by 0 bases; unmatched bases: 2. The V gene's germline CDR1 is SGHTA and CDR2 FQGNSA. CDR3 size: 15 residues.

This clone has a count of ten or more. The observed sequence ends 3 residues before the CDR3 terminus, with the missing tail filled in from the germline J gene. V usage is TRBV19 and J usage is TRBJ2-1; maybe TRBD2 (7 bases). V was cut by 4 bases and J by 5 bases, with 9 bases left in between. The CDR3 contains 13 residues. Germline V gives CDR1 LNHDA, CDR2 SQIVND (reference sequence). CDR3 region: CASSKGGDNEQFF. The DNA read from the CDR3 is TGTGCCAGTAGTAAGGGGGGGGACAATGAG. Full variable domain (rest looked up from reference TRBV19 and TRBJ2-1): DGGITQSPKYLFRKEGQNVTLSCEQNLNHDAMYWYRQDPGQGLRLIYYSQIVNDFQKGDIAEGYSVSREKKESFPLTVTSAQKNPTAFYLCASSKGGDNEQFFGPGTRLTVL.

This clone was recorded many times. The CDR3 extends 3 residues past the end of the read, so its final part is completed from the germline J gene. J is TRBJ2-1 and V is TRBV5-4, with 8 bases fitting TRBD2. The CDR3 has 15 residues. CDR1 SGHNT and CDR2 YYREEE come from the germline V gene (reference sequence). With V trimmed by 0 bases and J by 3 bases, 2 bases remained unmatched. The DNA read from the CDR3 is TGTGCCAGCAGCTTGGGTAGCGGGATCTACAATGAG. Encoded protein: CASSLGSGIYNE. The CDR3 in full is CASSLGSGIYNEQFF.

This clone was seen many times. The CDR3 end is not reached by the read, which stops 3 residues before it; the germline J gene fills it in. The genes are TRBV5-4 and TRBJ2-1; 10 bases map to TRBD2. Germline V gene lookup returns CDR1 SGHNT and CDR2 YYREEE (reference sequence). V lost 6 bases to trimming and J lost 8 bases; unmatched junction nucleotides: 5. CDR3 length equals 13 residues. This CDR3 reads CASNQREGDEQFF. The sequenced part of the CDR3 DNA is TGTGCCAGCAACCAGCGGGAGGGCGATGAG.

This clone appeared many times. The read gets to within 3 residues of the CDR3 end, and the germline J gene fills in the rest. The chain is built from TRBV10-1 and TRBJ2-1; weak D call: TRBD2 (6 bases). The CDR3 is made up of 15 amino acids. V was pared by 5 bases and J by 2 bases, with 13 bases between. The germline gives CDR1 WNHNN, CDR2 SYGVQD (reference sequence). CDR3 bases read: TGCGCCAGCAGTAAAGGAGGGGATGCCTACAATGAG. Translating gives CASSKGGDAYNE. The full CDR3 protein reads CASSKGGDAYNEQFF.

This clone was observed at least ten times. The sequenced CDR3 bases are TGCGCCAGCAGCTCAGGGGACACCGCGAACACCGGGGAG. This encodes CASSSGDTANTGE. The full CDR3 sequence reads CASSSGDTANTGELFF. The gene calls are TRBV5-1 and TRBJ2-2; TRBD1 is a possible D gene (6 bases). The read is 3 residues too short to cover the CDR3 end, so that end is filled in from the germline J gene. This CDR3 has 16 amino acids. Per the germline V gene, CDR1 is SGHRS and CDR2 is YFSETQ. Deletions cut 3 bases from V and 0 bases from J, with 12 bases between.

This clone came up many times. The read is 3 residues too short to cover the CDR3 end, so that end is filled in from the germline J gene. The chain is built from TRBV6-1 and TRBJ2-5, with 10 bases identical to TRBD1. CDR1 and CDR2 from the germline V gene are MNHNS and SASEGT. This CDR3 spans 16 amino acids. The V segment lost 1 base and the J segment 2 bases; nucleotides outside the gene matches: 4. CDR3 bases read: TGTGCCAGCAGTGAAGGGACAGGGGGAACGCAAGAGACC. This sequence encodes CASSEGTGGTQET. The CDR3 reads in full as CASSEGTGGTQETQYF.

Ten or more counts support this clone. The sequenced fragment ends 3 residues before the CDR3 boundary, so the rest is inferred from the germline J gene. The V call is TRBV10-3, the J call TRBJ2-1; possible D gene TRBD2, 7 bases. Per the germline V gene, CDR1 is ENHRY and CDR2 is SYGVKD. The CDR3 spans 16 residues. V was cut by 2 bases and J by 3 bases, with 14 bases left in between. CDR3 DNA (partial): TGTGCCATCAGTGAGAGGGGGAGGGGTAACTACAATGAG. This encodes CAISERGRGNYNE. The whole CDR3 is CAISERGRGNYNEQFF.

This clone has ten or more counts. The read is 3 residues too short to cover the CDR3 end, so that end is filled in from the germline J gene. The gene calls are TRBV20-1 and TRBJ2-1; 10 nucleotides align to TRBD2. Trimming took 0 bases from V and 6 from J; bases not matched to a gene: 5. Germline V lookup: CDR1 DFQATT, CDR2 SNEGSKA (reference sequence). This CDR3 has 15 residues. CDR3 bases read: TGCAGTGCTAGAGATCTAGCGGGAGCAAGCAATGAG. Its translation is CSARDLAGASNE. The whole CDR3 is CSARDLAGASNEQFF.